A selection of T cell receptor beta chains follows, all from one sample in a study of OX40 agonist ivuxolimab in advanced cancers. Some clones are missing from TCRdb's copy, which holds only in-frame ones; the method was immunoSEQ multiplex PCR. The sample yields some 60,000 clones, just over 90% seen once. The sample consisted of CD4+ or CD8+ T cells sorted from blood, taken in a trial of the OX40 agonist ivuxolimab. The receptors stem from an adult with an advanced solid tumor such as melanoma, head and neck, liver or kidney cancer. The CDR3 runs from the conserved cysteine through the conserved F or W. Fields, in order: J gene, V gene, clone size, D gene, CDR3 protein, CDR3 DNA. The D gene is left open where the match is weak. Size is stated for part of the rows, as once, few or many counts, or as a class when the clone is expanded.

J gene: TRBJ1-1
V gene: TRBV5-1
clone size: .
D gene: TRBD1
CDR3 protein: CASSLVQGARTEAFF
CDR3 DNA: TGCGCCAGCAGCTTGGTGCAGGGGGCGAGGACTGAAGCTTTCTTT

J gene: TRBJ2-7
V gene: TRBV27
clone size: .
D gene: TRBD1
CDR3 protein: CASSYSRDRGFYEQYF
CDR3 DNA: TGTGCCAGCAGTTACTCAAGGGACAGGGGGTTTTACGAGCAGTACTTC

J gene: TRBJ2-7
V gene: TRBV7-8
clone size: .
D gene: .
CDR3 protein: CASSWGTPSYEQYF
CDR3 DNA: TGTGCCAGCAGCTGGGGGACACCCTCCTACGAGCAGTACTTC

J gene: TRBJ2-1
V gene: TRBV7-3
clone size: once
D gene: TRBD2
CDR3 protein: CASSLTLAGPHNEQFF
CDR3 DNA: TGTGCCAGCAGCTTAACTCTAGCGGGACCACACAATGAGCAGTTCTTC

J gene: TRBJ1-1
V gene: TRBV18
clone size: .
D gene: .
CDR3 protein: CASSPSAGFVEAFF
CDR3 DNA: TGTGCCAGCTCACCTTCTGCGGGATTCGTTGAAGCTTTCTTT

J gene: TRBJ1-1
V gene: TRBV7-6
clone size: .
D gene: TRBD1
CDR3 protein: CASSLGTATTEAFF
CDR3 DNA: TGTGCCAGCAGCTTGGGGACAGCAACTACTGAAGCTTTCTTT

J gene: TRBJ2-5
V gene: TRBV19
clone size: .
D gene: .
CDR3 protein: CASNHGANQETQYF
CDR3 DNA: TGTGCCAGTAACCACGGGGCAAACCAAGAGACCCAGTACTTC

J gene: TRBJ2-7
V gene: TRBV5-6
clone size: .
D gene: .
CDR3 protein: CASSPPVGRTYEQYF
CDR3 DNA: TGTGCCAGCAGCCCCCCGGTAGGTCGAACCTACGAGCAGTACTTC

J gene: TRBJ2-5
V gene: TRBV5-4
clone size: once
D gene: TRBD2
CDR3 protein: CASREERQETQYF
CDR3 DNA: TGTGCCAGCCGGGAGGAAAGACAAGAGACCCAGTACTTC

J gene: TRBJ1-1
V gene: TRBV6-5
clone size: .
D gene: .
CDR3 protein: CASSYGRNTEAFF
CDR3 DNA: TGTGCCAGCAGTTACGGGCGGAACACTGAAGCTTTCTTT

J gene: TRBJ2-1
V gene: TRBV11-2
clone size: once
D gene: TRBD2
CDR3 protein: CASRLAGGLNNEQFF
CDR3 DNA: TGTGCCAGCAGGTTAGCGGGGGGCCTCAACAATGAGCAGTTCTTC

J gene: TRBJ2-7
V gene: TRBV6-4
clone size: .
D gene: TRBD2
CDR3 protein: CAGPPPLHLSGGTYEQYF
CDR3 DNA: TGTGCCGGACCCCCTCCGCTCCACCTTAGCGGGGGAACCTACGAGCAGTACTTC

J gene: TRBJ1-2
V gene: TRBV28
clone size: .
D gene: .
CDR3 protein: CASSLRQDYGYTF
CDR3 DNA: TGTGCCAGCAGTCTTAGACAGGACTATGGCTACACCTTC

J gene: TRBJ1-6
V gene: TRBV1
clone size: .
D gene: .
CDR3 protein: CTSSQLQESSYNSPLHF
CDR3 DNA: TGCACCAGCAGCCAGCTACAGGAGAGCTCCTATAATTCACCCCTCCACTTT

J gene: TRBJ2-7
V gene: TRBV10-3
clone size: .
D gene: .
CDR3 protein: CAISERQGVTYEQYF
CDR3 DNA: TGTGCCATCAGTGAGCGTCAGGGTGTTACCTACGAGCAGTACTTC

J gene: TRBJ2-7
V gene: TRBV14
clone size: .
D gene: .
CDR3 protein: CASSEGGGAPGEQYF
CDR3 DNA: TGTGCCAGCAGCGAAGGTGGGGGCGCCCCCGGCGAGCAGTACTTC

J gene: TRBJ1-3
V gene: TRBV9
clone size: .
D gene: .
CDR3 protein: CTSSAEQASSGNTIYF
CDR3 DNA: TGTACCAGCAGCGCCGAGCAGGCCAGCTCTGGAAACACCATATATTTT

J gene: TRBJ2-2
V gene: TRBV29-1
clone size: .
D gene: .
CDR3 protein: CSVEEGNTGELFF
CDR3 DNA: TGCAGCGTTGAAGAAGGGAACACCGGGGAGCTGTTTTTT

J gene: TRBJ2-1
V gene: TRBV5-1
clone size: .
D gene: .
CDR3 protein: CASSLAMDNEQFF
CDR3 DNA: TGCGCCAGCAGCTTAGCGATGGACAATGAGCAGTTCTTC

J gene: TRBJ1-5
V gene: TRBV15
clone size: .
D gene: .
CDR3 protein: CATSRSNQPQHF
CDR3 DNA: TGTGCCACCAGCAGATCTAATCAGCCCCAGCATTTT

J gene: TRBJ1-1
V gene: TRBV28
clone size: .
D gene: TRBD1
CDR3 protein: CASSPITGAEAFF
CDR3 DNA: TGTGCCAGCAGTCCCATTACAGGGGCTGAAGCTTTCTTT

J gene: TRBJ1-2
V gene: TRBV9
clone size: .
D gene: .
CDR3 protein: CASSVGSWGRDGYTF
CDR3 DNA: TGTGCCAGCAGCGTAGGAAGCTGGGGTCGCGATGGCTACACCTTC

J gene: TRBJ1-1
V gene: TRBV4-1
clone size: once
D gene: .
CDR3 protein: CASSQVTTTEAFF
CDR3 DNA: TGCGCCAGCAGCCAAGTGACTACAACTGAAGCTTTCTTT

J gene: TRBJ2-5
V gene: TRBV7-9
clone size: .
D gene: .
CDR3 protein: CASSLSETQYF
CDR3 DNA: TGTGCCAGCAGCTTAAGTGAGACCCAGTACTTC

J gene: TRBJ1-2
V gene: TRBV28
clone size: .
D gene: TRBD1
CDR3 protein: CASSLSGTDYGYTF
CDR3 DNA: TGTGCCAGCAGTTTAAGTGGGACAGACTATGGCTACACCTTC

J gene: TRBJ2-5
V gene: TRBV13
clone size: .
D gene: TRBD2
CDR3 protein: CASSSRTSGPLETQYF
CDR3 DNA: TGTGCCAGCAGCTCCCGGACTAGCGGGCCGTTAGAGACCCAGTACTTC

J gene: TRBJ1-5
V gene: TRBV2
clone size: .
D gene: .
CDR3 protein: CASSPWEGEGQPQHF
CDR3 DNA: TGTGCCAGCAGTCCTTGGGAGGGCGAGGGTCAGCCCCAGCATTTT

J gene: TRBJ2-7
V gene: TRBV10-3
clone size: .
D gene: TRBD1
CDR3 protein: CAISEGTGVYEQYF
CDR3 DNA: TGTGCCATCAGTGAGGGGACAGGGGTCTACGAGCAGTACTTC

J gene: TRBJ1-2
V gene: TRBV27
clone size: .
D gene: .
CDR3 protein: CASSSLIGPNYGYTF
CDR3 DNA: TGTGCCAGCAGTTCTCTTATAGGCCCTAACTATGGCTACACCTTC

J gene: TRBJ1-3
V gene: TRBV7-9
clone size: .
D gene: .
CDR3 protein: CASLRVDGNTIYF
CDR3 DNA: TGTGCCAGCCTCAGGGTAGATGGAAACACCATATATTTT

J gene: TRBJ2-5
V gene: TRBV4-1
clone size: .
D gene: TRBD2
CDR3 protein: CASSPGPGGGETQYF
CDR3 DNA: TGCGCCAGCAGCCCCGGGCCGGGGGGGGGAGAGACCCAGTACTTC

J gene: TRBJ2-3
V gene: TRBV9
clone size: .
D gene: TRBD2
CDR3 protein: CASSVLAGGTPSTDTQYF
CDR3 DNA: TGTGCCAGCAGCGTACTAGCGGGGGGCACCCCTAGCACAGATACGCAGTATTTT

J gene: TRBJ2-6
V gene: TRBV6-5
clone size: .
D gene: .
CDR3 protein: CASSYPTATGANVLTF
CDR3 DNA: TGTGCCAGCAGTTACCCTACAGCTACTGGGGCCAACGTCCTGACTTTC

J gene: TRBJ1-6
V gene: TRBV7-9
clone size: .
D gene: .
CDR3 protein: CASSLDGSRTPLHF
CDR3 DNA: TGTGCCAGCAGCTTAGATGGCAGTAGGACACCCCTCCACTTT

J gene: TRBJ1-1
V gene: TRBV5-8
clone size: .
D gene: .
CDR3 protein: CASSVRDTNTEAFF
CDR3 DNA: TGTGCCAGCAGTGTGAGGGACACCAACACTGAAGCTTTCTTT

J gene: TRBJ2-7
V gene: TRBV12-1
clone size: .
D gene: .
CDR3 protein: CASSSEGEYYEQYF
CDR3 DNA: TGTGCCAGCAGCTCTGAGGGGGAATACTACGAGCAGTACTTC

J gene: TRBJ2-1
V gene: TRBV10-3
clone size: .
D gene: TRBD2
CDR3 protein: CAIMGGTYNEQFF
CDR3 DNA: TGTGCCATCATGGGGGGGACCTACAATGAGCAGTTCTTC

J gene: TRBJ2-7
V gene: TRBV10-1
clone size: .
D gene: .
CDR3 protein: CASSPALRYEQYF
CDR3 DNA: TGCGCCAGCAGCCCCGCTCTGCGCTACGAGCAGTACTTC